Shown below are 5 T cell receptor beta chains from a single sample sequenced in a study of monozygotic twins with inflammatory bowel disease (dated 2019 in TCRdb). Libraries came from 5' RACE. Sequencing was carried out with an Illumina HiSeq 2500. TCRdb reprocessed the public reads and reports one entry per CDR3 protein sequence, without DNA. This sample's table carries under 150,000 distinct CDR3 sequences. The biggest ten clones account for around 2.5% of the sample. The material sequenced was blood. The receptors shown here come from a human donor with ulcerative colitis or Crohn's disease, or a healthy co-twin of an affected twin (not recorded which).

The CDR3 reads CASSLAGLESGYEQYF. V and J are TRBV5-1 and TRBJ2-7; absent DNA, TCRdb's TRBD2 call cannot be checked. CDR3 length: 16 residues. Per germline, CDR1 SGHRS and CDR2 YFSETQ. Variable domain in full (rest from reference TRBV5-1 and TRBJ2-7): KAGVTQTPRYLIKTRGQQVTLSCSPISGHRSVSWYQQTPGQGLQFLFEYFSETQRNKGNFPGRFSGRQFSNSRSEMNVSTLELGDSALYLCASSLAGLESGYEQYFGPGTRLTVT.

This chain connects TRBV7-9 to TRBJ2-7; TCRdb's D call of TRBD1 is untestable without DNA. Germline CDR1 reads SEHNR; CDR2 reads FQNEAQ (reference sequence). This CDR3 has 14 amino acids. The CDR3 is CASSIQERSYEQYF.

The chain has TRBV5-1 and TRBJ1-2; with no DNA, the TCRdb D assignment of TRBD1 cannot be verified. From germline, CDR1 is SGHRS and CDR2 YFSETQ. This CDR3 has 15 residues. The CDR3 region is CASTLTGTGGDGYTF.

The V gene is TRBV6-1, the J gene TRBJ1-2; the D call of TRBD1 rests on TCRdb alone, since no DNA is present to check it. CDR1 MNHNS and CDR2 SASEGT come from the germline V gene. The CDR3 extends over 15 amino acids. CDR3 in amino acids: CASSPTGTNYYGYTF.

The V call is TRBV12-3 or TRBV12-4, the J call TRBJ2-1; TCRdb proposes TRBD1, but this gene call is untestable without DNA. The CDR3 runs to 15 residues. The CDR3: CASREGQGSYNEQFF.